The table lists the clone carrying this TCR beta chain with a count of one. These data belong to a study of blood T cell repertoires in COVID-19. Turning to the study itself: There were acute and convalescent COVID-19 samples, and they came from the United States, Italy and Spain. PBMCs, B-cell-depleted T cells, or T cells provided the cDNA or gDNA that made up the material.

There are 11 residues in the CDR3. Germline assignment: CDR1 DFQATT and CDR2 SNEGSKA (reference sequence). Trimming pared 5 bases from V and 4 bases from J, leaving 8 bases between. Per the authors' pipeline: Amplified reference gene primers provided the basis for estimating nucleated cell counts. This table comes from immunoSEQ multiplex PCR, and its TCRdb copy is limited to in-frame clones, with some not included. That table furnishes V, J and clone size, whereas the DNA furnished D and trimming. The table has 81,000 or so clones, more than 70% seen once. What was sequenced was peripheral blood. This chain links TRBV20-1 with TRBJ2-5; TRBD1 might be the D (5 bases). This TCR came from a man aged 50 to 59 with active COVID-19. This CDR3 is CSAPQGETQYF. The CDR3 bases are TGCAGTGCTCCCCAGGGAGAGACCCAGTACTTC.